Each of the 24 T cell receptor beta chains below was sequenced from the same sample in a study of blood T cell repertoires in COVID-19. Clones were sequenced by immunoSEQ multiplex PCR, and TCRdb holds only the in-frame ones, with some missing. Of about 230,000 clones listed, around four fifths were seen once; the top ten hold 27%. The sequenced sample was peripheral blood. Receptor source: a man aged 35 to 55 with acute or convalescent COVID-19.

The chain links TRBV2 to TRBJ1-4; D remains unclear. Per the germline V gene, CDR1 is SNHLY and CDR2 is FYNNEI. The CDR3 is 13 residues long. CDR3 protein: CAGTGIEGEKLFF. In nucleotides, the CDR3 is TGTGCGGGCACGGGCATTGAGGGTGAAAAACTGTTTTTT.

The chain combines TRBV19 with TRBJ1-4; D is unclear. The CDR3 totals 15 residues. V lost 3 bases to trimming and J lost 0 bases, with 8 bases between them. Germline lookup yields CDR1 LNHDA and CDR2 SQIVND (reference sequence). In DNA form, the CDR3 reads TGTGCCAGTAGTATTGCGAAATCAACTAATGAAAAACTGTTTTTT. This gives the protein CASSIAKSTNEKLFF.

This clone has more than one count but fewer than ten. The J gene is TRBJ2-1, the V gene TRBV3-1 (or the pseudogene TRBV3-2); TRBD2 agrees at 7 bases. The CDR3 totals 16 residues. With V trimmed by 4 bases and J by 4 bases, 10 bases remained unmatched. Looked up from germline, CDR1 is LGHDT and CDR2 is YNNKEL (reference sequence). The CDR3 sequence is CASSRGGSIEYNEQFF. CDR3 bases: TGTGCCAGCAGCCGGGGGGGGTCCATCGAGTACAATGAGCAGTTCTTC.

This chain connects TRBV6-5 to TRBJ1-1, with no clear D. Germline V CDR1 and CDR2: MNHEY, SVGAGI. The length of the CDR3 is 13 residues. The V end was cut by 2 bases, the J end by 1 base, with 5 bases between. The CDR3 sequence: CASSYGRNTEAFF. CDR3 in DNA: TGTGCCAGCAGTTACGGCAGGAACACTGAAGCTTTCTTT.

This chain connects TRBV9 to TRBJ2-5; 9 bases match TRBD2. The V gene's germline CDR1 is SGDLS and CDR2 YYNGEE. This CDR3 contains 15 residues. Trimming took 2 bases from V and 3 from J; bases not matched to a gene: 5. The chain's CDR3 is CASSVGAGGKETQYF. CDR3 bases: TGTGCCAGCAGCGTGGGAGCGGGGGGAAAAGAGACCCAGTACTTC.

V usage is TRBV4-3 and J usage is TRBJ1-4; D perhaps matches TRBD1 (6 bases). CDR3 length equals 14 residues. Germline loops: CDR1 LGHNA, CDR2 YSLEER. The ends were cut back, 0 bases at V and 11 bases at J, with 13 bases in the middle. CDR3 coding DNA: TGCGCCAGCAGCCAAGATTCGGGGGGCAGGAAACTGTTTTTT. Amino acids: CASSQDSGGRKLFF.

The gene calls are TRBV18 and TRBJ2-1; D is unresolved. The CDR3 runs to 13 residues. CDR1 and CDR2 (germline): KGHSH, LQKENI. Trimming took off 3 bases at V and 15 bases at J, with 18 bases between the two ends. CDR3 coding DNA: TGTGCCAGCTCACCTTTGGGCCCCGAACGTCGGTTCTTC. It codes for CASSPLGPERRFF.

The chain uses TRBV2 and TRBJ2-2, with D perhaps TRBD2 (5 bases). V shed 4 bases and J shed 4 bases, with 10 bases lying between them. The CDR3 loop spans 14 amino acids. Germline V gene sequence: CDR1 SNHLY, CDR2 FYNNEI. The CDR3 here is CASSGTSVTGELFF. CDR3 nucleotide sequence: TGTGCCAGCAGTGGGACTTCAGTCACCGGGGAGCTGTTTTTT.

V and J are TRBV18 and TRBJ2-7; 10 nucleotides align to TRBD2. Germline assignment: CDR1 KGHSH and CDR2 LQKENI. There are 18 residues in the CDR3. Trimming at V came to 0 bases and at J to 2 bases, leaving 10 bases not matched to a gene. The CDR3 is CASSPPVGLAVGAYEQYF. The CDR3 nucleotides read TGTGCCAGCTCACCACCGGTTGGACTAGCGGTGGGGGCCTACGAGCAGTACTTC. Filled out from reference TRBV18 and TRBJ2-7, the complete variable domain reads NAGVMQNPRHLVRRRGQEARLRCSPMKGHSHVYWYRQLPEEGLKFMVYLQKENIIDESGMPKERFSAEFPKEGPSILRIQQVVRGDSAAYFCASSPPVGLAVGAYEQYFGPGTRLTVT.

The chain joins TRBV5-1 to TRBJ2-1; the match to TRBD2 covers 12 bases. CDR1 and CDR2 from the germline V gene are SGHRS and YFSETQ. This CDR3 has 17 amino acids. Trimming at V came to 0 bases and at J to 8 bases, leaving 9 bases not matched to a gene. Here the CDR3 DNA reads TGCGCCAGCAGCTTGGAGCCTAGCGGGAGGGCCATGGATGAGCAGTTCTTC. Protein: CASSLEPSGRAMDEQFF.

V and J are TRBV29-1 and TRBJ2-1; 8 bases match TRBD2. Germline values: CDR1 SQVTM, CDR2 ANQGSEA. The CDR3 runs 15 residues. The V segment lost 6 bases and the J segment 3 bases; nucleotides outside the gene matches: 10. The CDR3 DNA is TGCAGCGTCCAAGAACGACTAGCGAGCTACAATGAGCAGTTCTTC. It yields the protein CSVQERLASYNEQFF.

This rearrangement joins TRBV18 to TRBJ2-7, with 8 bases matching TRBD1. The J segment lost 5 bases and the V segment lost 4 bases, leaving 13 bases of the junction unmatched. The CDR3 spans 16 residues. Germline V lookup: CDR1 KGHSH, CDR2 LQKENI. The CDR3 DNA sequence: TGTGCCAGCTCACGCGGTTCTAAAGGACAGGGCCACGAGCAGTACTTC. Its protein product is CASSRGSKGQGHEQYF.

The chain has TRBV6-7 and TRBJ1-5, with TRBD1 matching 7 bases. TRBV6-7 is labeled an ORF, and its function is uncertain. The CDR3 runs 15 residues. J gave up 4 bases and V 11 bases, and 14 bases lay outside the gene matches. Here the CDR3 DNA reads TGTGCCGTAAGAACAGGGGCGCGGTATAATCAGCCCCAGCATTTT. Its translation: CAVRTGARYNQPQHF.

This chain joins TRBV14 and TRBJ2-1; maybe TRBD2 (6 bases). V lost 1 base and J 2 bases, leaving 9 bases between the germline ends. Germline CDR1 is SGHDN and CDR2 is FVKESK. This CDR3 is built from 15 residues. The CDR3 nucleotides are TGTGCCAGCAGCCAAGGAAGGACTACCTACAATGAGCAGTTCTTC. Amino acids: CASSQGRTTYNEQFF.

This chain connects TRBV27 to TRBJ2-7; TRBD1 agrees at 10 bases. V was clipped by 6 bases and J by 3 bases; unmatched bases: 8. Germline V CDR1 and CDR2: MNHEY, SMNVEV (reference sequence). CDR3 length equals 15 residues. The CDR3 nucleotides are TGTGCCAGCAGAAGATCGACAGGGGGCAACTACGAGCAGTACTTC. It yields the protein CASRRSTGGNYEQYF.

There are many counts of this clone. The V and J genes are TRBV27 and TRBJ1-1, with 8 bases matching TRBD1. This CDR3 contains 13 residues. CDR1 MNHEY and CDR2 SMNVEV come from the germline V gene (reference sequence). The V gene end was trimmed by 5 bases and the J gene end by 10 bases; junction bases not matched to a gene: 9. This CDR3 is CASSRTGRSGAFF. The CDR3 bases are TGTGCCAGCAGTCGGACAGGGCGAAGCGGAGCTTTCTTT.

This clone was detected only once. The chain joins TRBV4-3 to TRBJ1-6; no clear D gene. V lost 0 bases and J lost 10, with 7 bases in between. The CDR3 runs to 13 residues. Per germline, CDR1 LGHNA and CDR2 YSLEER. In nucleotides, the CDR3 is TGCGCCAGCAGCCAAGATCGAGGATCACCCCTCCACTTT. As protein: CASSQDRGSPLHF.

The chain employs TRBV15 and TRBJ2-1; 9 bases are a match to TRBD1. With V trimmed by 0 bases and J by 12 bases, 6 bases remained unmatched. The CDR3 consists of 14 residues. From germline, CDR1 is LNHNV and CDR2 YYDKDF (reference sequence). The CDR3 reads CATSRERDRVVQFF. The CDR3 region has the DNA TGTGCCACCAGCAGAGAACGGGACAGGGTAGTGCAGTTCTTC.

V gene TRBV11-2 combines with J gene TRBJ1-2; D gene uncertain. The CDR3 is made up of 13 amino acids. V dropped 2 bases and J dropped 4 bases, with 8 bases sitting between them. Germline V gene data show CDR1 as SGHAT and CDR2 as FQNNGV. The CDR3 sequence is CASSLLSSYGYTF. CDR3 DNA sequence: TGTGCCAGCAGCTTACTCTCCTCCTATGGCTACACCTTC.

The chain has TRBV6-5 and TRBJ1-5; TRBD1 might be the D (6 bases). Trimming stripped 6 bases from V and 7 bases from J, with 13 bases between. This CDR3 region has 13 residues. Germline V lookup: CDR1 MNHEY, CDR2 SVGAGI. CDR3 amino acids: CASSRAGEQPQHF. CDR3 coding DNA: TGTGCCAGCAGCCGGGCAGGGGAACAGCCCCAGCATTTT.

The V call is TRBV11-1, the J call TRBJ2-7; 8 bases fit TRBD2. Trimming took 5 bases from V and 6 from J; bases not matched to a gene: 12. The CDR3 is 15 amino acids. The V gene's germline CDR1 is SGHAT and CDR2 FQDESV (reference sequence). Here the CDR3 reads CASSRSAGRALEQYF. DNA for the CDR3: TGTGCCAGCAGCCGTTCTGCCGGGAGGGCCCTCGAGCAGTACTTC.

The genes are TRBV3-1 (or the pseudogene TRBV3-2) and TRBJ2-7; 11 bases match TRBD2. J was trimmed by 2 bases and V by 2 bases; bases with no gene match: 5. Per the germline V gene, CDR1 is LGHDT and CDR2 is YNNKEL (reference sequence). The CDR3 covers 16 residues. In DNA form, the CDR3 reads TGTGCCAGCAGCCAAAAATTTAGCGGGAGGGCCTACGAGCAGTACTTC. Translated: CASSQKFSGRAYEQYF.

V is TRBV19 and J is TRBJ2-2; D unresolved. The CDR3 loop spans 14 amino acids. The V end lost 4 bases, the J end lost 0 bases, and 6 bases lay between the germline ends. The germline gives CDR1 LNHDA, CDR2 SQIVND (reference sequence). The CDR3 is CASSKNTNTGELFF. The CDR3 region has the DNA TGTGCCAGTAGTAAAAACACGAACACCGGGGAGCTGTTTTTT.

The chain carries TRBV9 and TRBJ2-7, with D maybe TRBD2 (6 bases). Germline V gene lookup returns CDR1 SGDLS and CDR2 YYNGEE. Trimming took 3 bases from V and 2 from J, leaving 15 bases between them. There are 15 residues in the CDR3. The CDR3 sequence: CASSASISGTYEQYF. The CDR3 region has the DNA TGTGCCAGCAGCGCCTCAATTAGCGGTACCTACGAGCAGTACTTC.